This T cell receptor beta chain originates from a study of identical twins. TCRdb fed the 5' RACE reads into MiXCR, producing one record per CDR3 protein. The profile shows 700,000 or so distinct CDR3 sequences, more than 6.5% of them singletons. The study, taken as a whole, reports: Carriage of fewer insertions was seen in abundant cord blood beta clonotypes, whereas memory repertoires showed none. Out-of-frame alpha sequences that twins shared showed excess low generation probability.

Each donor (without exception) was a healthy Caucasian. This CDR3 is built from 16 residues. Looked up from germline, CDR1 is KGHDR and CDR2 is SFDVKD. Deletions cut 2 bases from V and 4 bases from J, with 16 bases between. This clonotype was detected only a few times. Its matching antigen is unknown. This same sample was also taken into another study, of yellow fever vaccine responses in identical twins.

This chain links TRBV24-1 with TRBJ1-2; D is unresolved. The sequencing input was PBMCs. This receptor was identified in a woman aged 18-29 years in good health. The CDR3 region has the DNA TGTGCCACCAGTGATTCTACCATAGGGTCTATCTATGGCTACACCTTC. It encodes CATSDSTIGSIYGYTF.